This TCR beta chain was identified in a study of post-analysis software for immune sequencing data. Study summary: Relapsing-remitting, secondary progressive and progressive-relapsing multiple sclerosis were all included among the disease courses. Notes on the study in general: Roughly five TRBV segments, including TRBV5-6, TRBV5-1 and TRBV20-1, were more frequent in patients than controls. People with multiple sclerosis had a significantly lower normalized Chao1 diversity than controls did. F measure showed strong co-clustering of same-batch samples.

The CDR3 covers 17 residues. Germline values: CDR1 MNHNY, CDR2 SVGAGI (reference sequence). J was trimmed by 1 base and V by 2 bases; bases with no gene match: 5. About this clonotype: Its antigen is undetermined.

cDNA libraries for TCR beta contained unique molecular identifiers. The yield from roughly 1 to 10 million T cells was roughly 500,000 cDNA molecules in total. TCRdb reprocessed the PCR reads via MiXCR and lists one record per CDR3 protein. The table records around 700,000 distinct CDR3 sequences, about 60% of them present only once. The V and J genes are TRBV6-6 and TRBJ2-5; 12 nucleotides line up with TRBD2. The specimen sequenced was blood. This sequence was found in a girl aged 2 to 9 with multiple sclerosis. The CDR3 region has the DNA TGTGCCAGCAGTTACGGGCTAGCGGGGGGGTCCCAAGAGACCCAGTACTTC. Protein sequence: CASSYGLAGGSQETQYF.